What follows are 20 T cell receptor beta chains derived from one specimen sequenced in a study of Tregs in tolerant kidney transplant recipients. Sequenced by immunoSEQ multiplex PCR; TCRdb stores in-frame clones only, minus some. This repertoire shows around 16,000 clones, around 55% found once; its top ten account for 2.5% to 3.5%. Their target antigens are unknown. The sequenced sample was Tregs from blood cultured with allogeneic cells. These receptors came from a human donor in good health.

This clone was counted only a few times. V usage is TRBV15 and J usage is TRBJ2-3; unclear D gene. The CDR3 is 12 amino acids. Trimming shortened V by 5 bases and J by 2 bases, and 5 bases separated the two germline ends. Per germline, CDR1 LNHNV and CDR2 YYDKDF (reference sequence). CDR3 region: CATSGFTDTQYF. CDR3 nucleotides: TGTGCCACCAGCGGTTTCACAGATACGCAGTATTTT. Full variable domain (remainder filled in from reference TRBV15 and TRBJ2-3): DAMVIQNPRYQVTQFGKPVTLSCSQTLNHNVMYWYQQKSSQAPKLLFHYYDKDFNNEADTPDNFQSRRPNTSFCFLDIRSPGLGDTAMYLCATSGFTDTQYFGPGTRLTVL.

This clone is medium-sized. V and J are TRBV7-3 and TRBJ2-1; weak D call: TRBD1 (6 bases). The CDR3 loop spans 15 amino acids. Germline assignment: CDR1 SGHTA and CDR2 FQGTGA. The ends were cut back, 4 bases at V and 3 bases at J, with 13 bases in the middle. CDR3 in amino acids: CASSSGATRYNEQFF. In DNA, the CDR3 is TGTGCCAGCAGCTCAGGGGCGACTCGCTACAATGAGCAGTTCTTC.

The V gene is TRBV20-1, the J gene TRBJ1-1, with unresolved D. The germline V gene encodes CDR1 DFQATT and CDR2 SNEGSKA (reference sequence). This CDR3 comprises 11 residues. Trimming stripped 3 bases from V and 4 bases from J, with 6 bases between. The DNA of the CDR3 is TGCAGTGCTAGCCCAATCACTGAAGCTTTCTTT. Its translation: CSASPITEAFF.

The V gene is TRBV6-5, the J gene TRBJ2-5; the D is unclear. CDR3 length equals 15 residues. Trimming pared 8 bases from V and 2 bases from J, leaving 18 bases between. The V gene's germline CDR1 is MNHEY and CDR2 SVGAGI. The CDR3 nucleotides are TGTGCCAGCGGCCCCCCAGGCCTAACACAAGAGACCCAGTACTTC. This codes for CASGPPGLTQETQYF.

This clone was detected only once. The chain links TRBV7-2 to TRBJ2-6; D is perhaps TRBD1 (5 bases). The V end was cut by 4 bases, the J end by 0 bases, with 10 bases between. This CDR3 comprises 16 residues. Germline V gene sequence: CDR1 SGHTA, CDR2 FQGNSA. CDR3 amino acids: CASSWSGFSGANVLTF. CDR3 DNA: TGTGCCAGCAGCTGGTCAGGGTTCTCTGGGGCCAACGTCCTGACTTTC.

By sample share, this clone is medium-sized. The chain has TRBV6-6 and TRBJ2-7; D perhaps matches TRBD1 (5 bases). The CDR3 spans 12 residues. Germline V CDR1 and CDR2: MNHNY, SVGAGI (reference sequence). V lost 2 bases and J 5 bases, leaving 7 bases between the germline ends. CDR3 sequence reads: CASSYLGDEQYF. CDR3 nucleotides: TGTGCCAGCAGTTACCTAGGGGACGAGCAGTACTTC.

V is TRBV12-1 and J is TRBJ1-1; no check of the table's D call, TRBD1, against the DNA was made. TRBV12-1 is labeled a pseudogene. The CDR3 contains 15 residues. CDR3 sequence: CASSFRDRQNTEAFF. The CDR3, as DNA: TGTGCCAGCAGCTTTAGGGACAGGCAGAACACTGAAGCTTTCTTT.

The chain is built from TRBV6-5 and TRBJ2-7; 8 nucleotides align to TRBD1. The CDR3 spans 13 residues. Germline V CDR1 and CDR2: MNHEY, SVGAGI. With 6 bases clipped from V and 8 bases from J, the junction kept 9 bases outside the gene matches. The CDR3 here is CASSPGQGTKQYF. The CDR3 DNA follows: TGTGCCAGCAGCCCCGGACAGGGTACGAAGCAGTACTTC.

CDR3 coding DNA: TGTGCCAGCAGCAAATGGAGGGGCCTTGGCTGCGAGCAGTACTTC. It is translated as CASSKWRGLGCEQYF. V gene TRBV21-1 combines with J gene TRBJ2-7; the table calls TRBD2, which could not be checked here. TRBV21-1 is given as a pseudogene. The CDR3 is 15 amino acids.

V is TRBV5-4 and J is TRBJ2-1; TRBD2 agrees at 8 bases. In germline, CDR1 is SGHNT, CDR2 YYREEE (reference sequence). The CDR3 covers 17 residues. J lost 2 bases, V lost 4 bases, and 11 bases had no gene match. CDR3 DNA sequence: TGTGCCAGCAGCCCGGTTGGCTTAGCGGGGACCTACAATGAGCAGTTCTTC. Translation gives CASSPVGLAGTYNEQFF.

This clone is labeled as medium-sized (0.01 to 0.1%). The gene calls are TRBV30 and TRBJ1-5; D might be TRBD1 (6 bases). Germline CDR1 GTSNPN, CDR2 SVGIG (reference sequence). The CDR3 spans 15 residues. V was clipped by 2 bases and J by 9 bases, with 20 bases between them. CDR3 sequence (DNA): TGTGCCTGGAGTCGAGGGGGAGGTCTATCCCGGCCCCAGCATTTT. It is translated as CAWSRGGGLSRPQHF.

This clone was observed a few times. The rearrangement joins TRBV7-2 to TRBJ1-5; D unclear. CDR3 length: 15 residues. CDR1 is SGHTA and CDR2 is FQGNSA in the germline V gene. The germline V and J ends were trimmed by 3 bases and 0 bases, with 9 bases remaining between them. The chain's CDR3 is CASSLYGNSNQPQHF. CDR3 coding DNA: TGTGCCAGCAGCTTGTACGGAAATAGCAATCAGCCCCAGCATTTT.

This clone is labeled medium-sized. The rearrangement uses TRBV2 and TRBJ1-1; no firm D call. Germline V gene data show CDR1 as SNHLY and CDR2 as FYNNEI. Between the trimmed V and J ends, which lost 8 bases and 1 base, there was a span of 11 bases. CDR3 length: 13 residues. The CDR3 coding sequence is TGTGCCAGCGGGAAATGGGGGAACACTGAAGCTTTCTTT. Translation gives CASGKWGNTEAFF. Filled out from reference TRBV2 and TRBJ1-1, the complete variable domain reads EPEVTQTPSHQVTQMGQEVILRCVPISNHLYFYWYRQILGQKVEFLVSFYNNEISEKSEIFDDQFSVERPDGSNFTLKIRSTKLEDSAMYFCASGKWGNTEAFFGQGTRLTVV.

This chain joins TRBV7-9 and TRBJ2-3; D is undetermined. With 6 bases removed from V and 3 bases from J, the gap between germline ends came to 7 bases. Germline V lookup: CDR1 SEHNR, CDR2 FQNEAQ (reference sequence). The CDR3 contains 12 residues. In nucleotides, the CDR3 is TGTGCCAGCAGGCGAGAAACAGATACGCAGTATTTT. Amino acids: CASRRETDTQYF.

The chain links TRBV5-1 to TRBJ1-2; D remains unclear. CDR3 size: 14 residues. Germline V CDR1 and CDR2: SGHRS, YFSETQ. The V end lost 0 bases, the J end lost 4 bases, and 10 bases lay between the germline ends. CDR3 residues: CASSLADGRYGYTF. In DNA, the CDR3 is TGCGCCAGCAGCTTGGCCGACGGACGCTATGGCTACACCTTC.

V and J are TRBV7-3 and TRBJ2-1; unclear D gene. With 5 bases removed from V and 3 bases from J, the gap between germline ends came to 11 bases. This CDR3 spans 14 amino acids. CDR1 is SGHTA and CDR2 is FQGTGA in the germline V gene. The CDR3: CASSVGPNYNEQFF. CDR3 nucleotide sequence: TGTGCCAGCAGCGTAGGCCCTAACTACAATGAGCAGTTCTTC. Variable domain in full (rest from reference TRBV7-3 and TRBJ2-1): GAGVSQTPSNKVTEKGKYVELRCDPISGHTALYWYRQSLGQGPEFLIYFQGTGAADDSGLPNDRFFAVRPEGSVSTLKIQRTERGDSAVYLCASSVGPNYNEQFFGPGTRLTVL.

A few counts support this clone. The chain is built from TRBV5-3 and TRBJ2-5, with D uncertain. TRBV5-3 is an open reading frame whose function is uncertain. The CDR3 covers 14 residues. Trimming took off 8 bases at V and 4 bases at J, with 18 bases between the two ends. CDR3: CASRSGNSRETQYF. As DNA, the CDR3 is TGTGCCAGCAGAAGTGGAAACTCTCGAGAGACCCAGTACTTC.

The chain links TRBV4-1 to TRBJ1-2, with D tentatively TRBD1 (6 bases). This CDR3 is built from 13 residues. V was pared by 3 bases and J by 7 bases, with 12 bases between. In germline, CDR1 is MGHRA, CDR2 YSYEKL. CDR3 DNA sequence: TGCGCCAGCAGCCATATCGGACAGCGTGGCTACACCTTC. Its translation: CASSHIGQRGYTF.

This chain connects TRBV9 to TRBJ2-2, with D possibly matching TRBD1 (6 bases). V lost 2 bases to trimming and J lost 6 bases, with 8 bases between them. This CDR3 has 13 residues. From germline, CDR1 is SGDLS and CDR2 YYNGEE. The CDR3 DNA follows: TGTGCCAGCAGCGTCGGGACATCCGGGGAGCTGTTTTTT. Translated: CASSVGTSGELFF. Combining the CDR3 with reference TRBV9 and TRBJ2-2 gives the whole variable domain DSGVTQTPKHLITATGQRVTLRCSPRSGDLSVYWYQQSLDQGLQFLIQYYNGEERAKGNILERFSAQQFPDLHSELNLSSLELGDSALYFCASSVGTSGELFFGEGSRLTVL.

This sequence joins TRBV19 and TRBJ2-5, with D hard to call. Trimming left V 0 bases short and J 4 bases short, with 9 bases between. Germline loops: CDR1 LNHDA, CDR2 SQIVND (reference sequence). The CDR3 covers 14 residues. The CDR3 DNA reads as TGTGCCAGTAGTATAGATCAAGGAAGAGAGACCCAGTACTTC. Translating it yields CASSIDQGRETQYF.